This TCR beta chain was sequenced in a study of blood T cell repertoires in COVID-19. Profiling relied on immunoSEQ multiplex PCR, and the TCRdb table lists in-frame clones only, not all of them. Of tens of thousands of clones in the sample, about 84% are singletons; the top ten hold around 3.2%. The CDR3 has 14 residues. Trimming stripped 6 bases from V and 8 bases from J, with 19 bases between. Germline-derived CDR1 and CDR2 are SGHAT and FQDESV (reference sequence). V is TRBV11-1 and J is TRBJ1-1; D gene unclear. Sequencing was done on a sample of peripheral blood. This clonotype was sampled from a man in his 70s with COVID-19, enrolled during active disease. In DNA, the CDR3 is TGTGCCAGCAGGTTGGACGCTAGGTCGGGAGAAGCTTTCTTT. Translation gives CASRLDARSGEAFF.